The 20 T cell receptor beta chains below all came from one sample that was sequenced in a study of OX40 agonist ivuxolimab in advanced cancers. The data were produced by immunoSEQ multiplex PCR, yet TCRdb's version contains in-frame clones alone and is incomplete. Seen here are 35,000 or so clones, approximately 80% observed once, and the top ten hold under 2%. This sample comprised CD4+ or CD8+ T cells sorted from blood, obtained in a trial of the OX40 agonist ivuxolimab. The receptors were sampled from an adult with an advanced solid tumor such as melanoma, head and neck, liver or kidney cancer.

This clone occurred once. This sequence joins TRBV11-2 and TRBJ1-2; D is unclear. This CDR3 is built from 14 residues. Germline CDR1 reads SGHAT; CDR2 reads FQNNGV. With 6 bases removed from V and 6 bases from J, the gap between germline ends came to 17 bases. The CDR3 DNA reads as TGTGCCAGCAGTCCCTCGGGGTCCCTACATGGCTACACCTTC. Its protein is CASSPSGSLHGYTF.

The J gene is TRBJ2-7, the V gene TRBV9; no reliable D call. Trimming cost V 4 bases and J 7 bases, with 15 bases left between them. The germline V gene encodes CDR1 SGDLS and CDR2 YYNGEE. This CDR3 spans 13 amino acids. CDR3 amino acids: CASSPGPPWEQYF. The CDR3 coding sequence is TGTGCCAGCAGCCCCGGGCCCCCCTGGGAGCAGTACTTC.

This chain joins TRBV6-5 and TRBJ2-3, with D maybe TRBD1 (5 bases). This CDR3 is built from 13 residues. Deletions cut 6 bases from V and 3 bases from J, with 10 bases between. Per the germline V gene, CDR1 is MNHEY and CDR2 is SVGAGI. CDR3 region: CASSIQGTDTQYF. CDR3 in DNA: TGTGCCAGCAGCATCCAGGGAACAGATACGCAGTATTTT.

This CDR3 reads CASSKWTGGNNQPQHF. As DNA, the CDR3 is TGTGCCAGTAGTAAATGGACAGGGGGCAATAATCAGCCCCAGCATTTT. The V and J genes are TRBV19 and TRBJ1-5, with 11 nucleotides matching TRBD1. This CDR3 region has 16 residues. Germline values: CDR1 LNHDA, CDR2 SQIVND (reference sequence). V was pared by 4 bases and J by 4 bases, with 6 bases of the junction left unmatched.

The chain has TRBV15 and TRBJ2-3; unclear D gene. The CDR3 is made up of 13 amino acids. Germline CDR1 and CDR2: LNHNV and YYDKDF (reference sequence). Deletions cut 3 bases from V and 5 bases from J, with 9 bases between. The CDR3 DNA is TGTGCCACCAGCAGGGCCTCCTTAGATACGCAGTATTTT. It translates to CATSRASLDTQYF.

The V call is TRBV6-6, the J call TRBJ1-3; TRBD1 aligns across 9 bases. This CDR3 is built from 15 residues. Germline loops: CDR1 MNHNY, CDR2 SVGAGI (reference sequence). V was clipped by 4 bases and J by 4 bases; unmatched bases: 5. The CDR3 here is CASSSGQGWGNTIYF. The CDR3 DNA reads TGTGCCAGCAGTTCAGGACAGGGGTGGGGAAACACCATATATTTT.

The chain employs TRBV6-5 and TRBJ1-2; the D is unclear. Per germline, CDR1 MNHEY and CDR2 SVGAGI. The V gene lost 2 bases and the J gene lost 2 bases, with 9 bases spanning the gap. There are 14 residues in the CDR3. The CDR3 sequence is CASSYKGPNYGYTF. The CDR3 nucleotides read TGTGCCAGCAGTTACAAGGGCCCCAACTATGGCTACACCTTC.

The gene calls are TRBV5-1 and TRBJ1-6; tentatively, D is TRBD1 (6 bases). V lost 1 base and J 10 bases, leaving 12 bases between the germline ends. The germline gives CDR1 SGHRS, CDR2 YFSETQ. This CDR3 is built from 14 residues. The CDR3, as DNA: TGCGCCAGCAGCTTGAGTCCAGGGGACTCACCCCTCCACTTT. It is translated as CASSLSPGDSPLHF.

The chain carries TRBV15 and TRBJ2-3; 12 bases are shared with TRBD2. Germline V gene sequence: CDR1 LNHNV, CDR2 YYDKDF (reference sequence). The V and J ends lost 1 base and 0 bases, in that order; junction bases with no gene match: 8. This CDR3 region has 19 residues. CDR3 sequence reads: CATSRVLAGGFASTDTQYF. CDR3 nucleotide sequence: TGTGCCACCAGCAGAGTACTAGCGGGGGGATTTGCTAGCACAGATACGCAGTATTTT. The full variable domain, in which reference TRBV15 and TRBJ2-3 provide the parts outside the CDR3, is DAMVIQNPRYQVTQFGKPVTLSCSQTLNHNVMYWYQQKSSQAPKLLFHYYDKDFNNEADTPDNFQSRRPNTSFCFLDIRSPGLGDTAMYLCATSRVLAGGFASTDTQYFGPGTRLTVL.

The chain couples TRBV6-5 to TRBJ2-7; D uncertain. Germline V gives CDR1 MNHEY, CDR2 SVGAGI. CDR3 length: 14 amino acids. Trimming took off 6 bases at V and 3 bases at J, with 15 bases between the two ends. DNA for the CDR3: TGTGCCAGCAGCGCCGCTGGGGTATACTACGAGCAGTACTTC. This encodes CASSAAGVYYEQYF.

The chain couples TRBV11-2 to TRBJ1-1, with D hard to call. CDR3 size: 13 residues. The germline V and J ends were trimmed by 5 bases and 0 bases, with 7 bases remaining between them. CDR1 SGHAT and CDR2 FQNNGV come from the germline V gene. CDR3: CASSQLLNTEAFF. CDR3 DNA sequence: TGTGCCAGCAGCCAACTTTTGAACACTGAAGCTTTCTTT.

J is TRBJ2-5 and V is TRBV2, with 8 bases that match TRBD2. J gave up 5 bases and V 2 bases, and 10 bases lay outside the gene matches. Per germline, CDR1 SNHLY and CDR2 FYNNEI. CDR3 size: 16 residues. CDR3 protein: CASSEHFGGAAETQYF. As DNA, the CDR3 is TGTGCCAGCAGTGAACATTTCGGGGGGGCGGCCGAGACCCAGTACTTC.

The V gene is TRBV7-3, the J gene TRBJ2-3, with 7 bases lining up with TRBD2. Germline V gene sequence: CDR1 SGHTA, CDR2 FQGTGA. V was clipped by 5 bases and J by 0 bases; unmatched bases: 5. This CDR3 spans 15 amino acids. The CDR3 sequence: CASSAYSGSTDTQYF. The CDR3 DNA follows: TGTGCCAGCAGCGCATATAGCGGGAGCACAGATACGCAGTATTTT.

J is TRBJ1-4 and V is TRBV6-1; 7 bases align to TRBD1. This CDR3 comprises 17 residues. After removal of 2 bases from V and 4 bases from J, the junction contained 10 bases not matched to a gene. Germline V gene data show CDR1 as MNHNS and CDR2 as SASEGT. The CDR3 reads CASSEWGTGAVNEKLFF. CDR3 bases: TGTGCCAGCAGTGAATGGGGAACAGGGGCGGTTAATGAAAAACTGTTTTTT.

This clone appeared a single time. The chain carries TRBV21-1 and TRBJ2-1. TRBV21-1 is given as a pseudogene. CDR3 length equals 12 residues. Here the CDR3 reads CASSTQGNEQFF. The CDR3 nucleotides are TGTGCCAGCTCCACTCAAGGCAATGAGCAGTTCTTC.

J is TRBJ2-3 and V is TRBV2; 9 nucleotides agree with TRBD1. Unmatched junction bases numbered 8, after V lost 6 bases and J lost 4 bases. Germline loops: CDR1 SNHLY, CDR2 FYNNEI. The CDR3 length is 15 residues. CDR3 nucleotide sequence: TGTGCCAGCAGATTGGGACAGGGCCGGCCAGATACGCAGTATTTT. Encoded protein: CASRLGQGRPDTQYF.

The chain has TRBV5-4 and TRBJ1-6; D not resolved. This CDR3 has 15 amino acids. Looked up from germline, CDR1 is SGHNT and CDR2 is YYREEE (reference sequence). V shed 1 base and J shed 5 bases, with 10 bases lying between them. The CDR3 coding sequence is TGTGCCAGCAGCTTGAAGGGATATGATAATTCACCCCTCCACTTT. It yields the protein CASSLKGYDNSPLHF.

This clone was observed a handful of times. The chain uses TRBV11-2 and TRBJ2-5, with 10 positions matching TRBD2. J was trimmed by 5 bases and V by 4 bases; bases with no gene match: 7. This CDR3 has 15 residues. The germline CDR1 and CDR2 sequences are SGHAT and FQNNGV. CDR3 protein: CASSSPLAGVETQYF. In nucleotides, the CDR3 is TGTGCCAGCAGCTCGCCGCTAGCGGGGGTGGAGACCCAGTACTTC.

This rearrangement joins TRBV29-1 to TRBJ1-2; D uncertain. Germline-derived CDR1 and CDR2 are SQVTM and ANQGSEA. The CDR3 length is 13 residues. V was pared by 5 bases and J by 1 base, with 11 bases between. Here the CDR3 reads CSVIGQFNYGYTF. The CDR3 DNA is TGCAGCGTTATCGGTCAGTTTAACTATGGCTACACCTTC.

The chain carries TRBV9 and TRBJ2-1; D gene uncertain. V lost 0 bases to trimming and J lost 5 bases, with 12 bases between them. Germline V CDR1 and CDR2: SGDLS, YYNGEE. CDR3 size: 15 residues. In DNA, the CDR3 is TGTGCCAGCAGCGTAGTCGGATGGTGGGACAATGAGCAGTTCTTC. It specifies CASSVVGWWDNEQFF. Filled out from reference TRBV9 and TRBJ2-1, the complete variable domain reads DSGVTQTPKHLITATGQRVTLRCSPRSGDLSVYWYQQSLDQGLQFLIQYYNGEERAKGNILERFSAQQFPDLHSELNLSSLELGDSALYFCASSVVGWWDNEQFFGPGTRLTVL.